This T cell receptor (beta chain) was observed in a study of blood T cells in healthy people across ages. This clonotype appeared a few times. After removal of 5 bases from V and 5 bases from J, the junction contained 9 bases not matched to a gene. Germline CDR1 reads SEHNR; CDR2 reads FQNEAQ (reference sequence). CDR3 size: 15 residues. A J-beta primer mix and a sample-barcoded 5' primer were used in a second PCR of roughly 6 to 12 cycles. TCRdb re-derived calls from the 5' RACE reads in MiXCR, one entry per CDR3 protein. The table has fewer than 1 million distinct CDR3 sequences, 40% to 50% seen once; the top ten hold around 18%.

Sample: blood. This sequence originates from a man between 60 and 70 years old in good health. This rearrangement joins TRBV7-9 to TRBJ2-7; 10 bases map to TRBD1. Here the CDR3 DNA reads TGTGCCAGCAGCGTAATCGGGACAGGGGTAAACGAGCAGTACTTC. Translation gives CASSVIGTGVNEQYF.